The T cell receptor beta chain under discussion was sequenced for a study of beta chain features in type 1 diabetes. The study's findings and limits: Comparison showed that naive, central memory and Treg TCRB repertoires appeared more similar among patients than among healthy donors. For Type 1 diabetes patients, all four CD4+ subsets carried TCRB CDR3s that were moderately but significantly shorter.

Each of the sorted populations had a purity greater than 95%. This CDR3 has 16 residues. V lost 6 bases and J 2 bases, leaving 14 bases between the germline ends. Germline V gene lookup returns CDR1 SEHNR and CDR2 FQNEAQ (reference sequence). This clone was seen only a few times. Its target is unknown. The sequenced template was cDNA made from the entire isolated RNA. Libraries were prepared by immunoSEQ multiplex PCR; TCRdb keeps only in-frame clonotypes and omits some of them. This sample yields about 650,000 clones, of which around 12% are seen a single time; about 0.11% belongs to the top ten. Input material: naive CD4+ T cells from blood. J is TRBJ2-6 and V is TRBV7-9, with no clear D. The source of this sequence is a man aged 30-40 years with type 1 diabetes. The CDR3 nucleotides are TGTGCCAGCAGGGTCACGAACCCACCTGGGGCCAACGTCCTGACTTTC. This sequence encodes CASRVTNPPGANVLTF.